This T cell receptor beta chain was sequenced for a study of T cell changes during pregnancy in multiple sclerosis. Clones were sequenced by immunoSEQ multiplex PCR, and TCRdb holds only the in-frame ones, with some missing. The repertoire holds around 56,000 clones, with 94% as singletons. V shed 7 bases and J shed 2 bases, with 13 bases lying between them. The CDR3 is made up of 14 amino acids. CDR1 LGHNT and CDR2 FRNRAP come from the germline V gene. This sample comprised CD8+ T cells from peripheral blood mononuclear cells, obtained after pregnancy. The genes are TRBV12-5 and TRBJ2-3; TRBD1 is a possible D gene (6 bases). The receptor was isolated from a female donor with multiple sclerosis, enrolled in a pregnancy study. Written as DNA, the CDR3 is TGTGCTAGTGACAGGGATACCGTCACAGATACGCAGTATTTT. Amino acid sequence: CASDRDTVTDTQYF.